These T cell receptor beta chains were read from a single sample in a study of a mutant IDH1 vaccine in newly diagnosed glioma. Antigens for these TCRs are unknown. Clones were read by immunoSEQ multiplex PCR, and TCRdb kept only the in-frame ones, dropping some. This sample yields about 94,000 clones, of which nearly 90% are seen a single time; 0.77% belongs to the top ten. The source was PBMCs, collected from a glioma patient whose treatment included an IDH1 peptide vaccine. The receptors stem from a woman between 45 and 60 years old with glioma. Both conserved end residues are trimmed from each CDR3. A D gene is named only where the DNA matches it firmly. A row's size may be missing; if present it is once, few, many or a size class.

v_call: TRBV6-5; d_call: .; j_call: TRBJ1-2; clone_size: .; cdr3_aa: ASRSRGDYGYT
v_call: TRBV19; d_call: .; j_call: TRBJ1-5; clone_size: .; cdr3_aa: ASRLGNQPQH
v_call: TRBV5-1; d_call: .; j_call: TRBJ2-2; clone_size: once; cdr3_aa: ASSVDTNTGELF
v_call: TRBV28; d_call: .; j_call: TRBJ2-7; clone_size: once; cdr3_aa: ASSRRFQGRYEQY
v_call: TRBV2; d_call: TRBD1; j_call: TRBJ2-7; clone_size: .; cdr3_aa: ASSLTGGGYEQY
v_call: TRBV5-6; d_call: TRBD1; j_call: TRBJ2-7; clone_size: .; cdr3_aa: ASKPGQGAYEQY
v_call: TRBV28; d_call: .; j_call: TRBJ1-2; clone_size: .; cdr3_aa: ASSLSSEGGYT
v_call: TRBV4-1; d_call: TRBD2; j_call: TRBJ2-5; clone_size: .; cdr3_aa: ASARLAGETQY
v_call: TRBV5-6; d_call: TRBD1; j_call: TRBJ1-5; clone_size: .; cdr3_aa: ASSTQGAGNQPQH
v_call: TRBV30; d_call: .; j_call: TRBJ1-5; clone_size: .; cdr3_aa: AWSLRNQPQH
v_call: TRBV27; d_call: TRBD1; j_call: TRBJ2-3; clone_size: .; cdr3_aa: ASSPRTGSTDTQY
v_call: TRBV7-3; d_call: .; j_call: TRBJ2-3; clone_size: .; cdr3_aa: ASSLSSGIADTQY
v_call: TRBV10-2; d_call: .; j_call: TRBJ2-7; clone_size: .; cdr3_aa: ASSDPSRGGNVD
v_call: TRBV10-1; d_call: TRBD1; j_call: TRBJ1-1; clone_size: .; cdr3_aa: ASRPSGTGGVDTEAF
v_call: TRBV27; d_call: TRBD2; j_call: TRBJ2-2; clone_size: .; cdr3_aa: ASQSWGGGGNSNTGELF
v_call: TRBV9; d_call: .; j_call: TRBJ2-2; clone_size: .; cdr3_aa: ASSALTGYGELF
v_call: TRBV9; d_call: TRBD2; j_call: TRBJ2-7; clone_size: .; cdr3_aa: ASSVGLAYEQY